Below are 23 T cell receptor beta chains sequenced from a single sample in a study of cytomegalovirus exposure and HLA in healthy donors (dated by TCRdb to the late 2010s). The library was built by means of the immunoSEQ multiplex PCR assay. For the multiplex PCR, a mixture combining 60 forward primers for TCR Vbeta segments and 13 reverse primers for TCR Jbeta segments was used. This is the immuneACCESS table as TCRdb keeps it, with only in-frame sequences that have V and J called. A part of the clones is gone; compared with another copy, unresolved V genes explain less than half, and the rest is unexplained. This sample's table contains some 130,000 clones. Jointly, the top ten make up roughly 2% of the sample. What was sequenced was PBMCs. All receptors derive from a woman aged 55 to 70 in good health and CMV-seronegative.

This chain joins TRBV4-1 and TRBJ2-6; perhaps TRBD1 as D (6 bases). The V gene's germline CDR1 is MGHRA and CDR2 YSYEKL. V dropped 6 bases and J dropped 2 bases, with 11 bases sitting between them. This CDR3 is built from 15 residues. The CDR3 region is CASRINRAGANVLTF. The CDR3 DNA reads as TGCGCCAGCAGAATCAACAGGGCTGGGGCCAACGTCCTGACTTTC.

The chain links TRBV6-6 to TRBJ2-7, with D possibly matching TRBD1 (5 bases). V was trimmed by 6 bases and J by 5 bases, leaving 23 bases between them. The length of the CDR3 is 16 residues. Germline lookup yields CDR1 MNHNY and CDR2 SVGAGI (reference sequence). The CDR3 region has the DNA TGTGCCAGCAGCCCTAGGCTAAGGGCACAGGACGACGAGCAGTACTTC. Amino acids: CASSPRLRAQDDEQYF.

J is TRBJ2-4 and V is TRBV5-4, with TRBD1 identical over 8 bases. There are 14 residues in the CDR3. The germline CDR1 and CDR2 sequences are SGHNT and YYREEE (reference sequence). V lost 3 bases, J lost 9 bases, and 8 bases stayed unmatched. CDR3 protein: CASSSETGAGIQYF. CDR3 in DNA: TGTGCCAGCAGCTCAGAGACAGGGGCCGGCATTCAGTACTTC.

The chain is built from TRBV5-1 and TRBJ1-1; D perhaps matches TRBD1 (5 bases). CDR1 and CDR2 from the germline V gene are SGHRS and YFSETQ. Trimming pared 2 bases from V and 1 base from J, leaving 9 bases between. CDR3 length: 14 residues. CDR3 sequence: CASSFNGQNTEAFF. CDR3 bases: TGCGCCAGCAGCTTCAACGGACAGAACACTGAAGCTTTCTTT.

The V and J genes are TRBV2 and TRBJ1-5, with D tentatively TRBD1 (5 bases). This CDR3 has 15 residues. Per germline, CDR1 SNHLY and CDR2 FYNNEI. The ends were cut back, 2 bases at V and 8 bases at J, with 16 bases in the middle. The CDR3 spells CASSETQAWGEPQHF. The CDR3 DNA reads TGTGCCAGCAGTGAAACGCAGGCCTGGGGGGAGCCCCAGCATTTT.

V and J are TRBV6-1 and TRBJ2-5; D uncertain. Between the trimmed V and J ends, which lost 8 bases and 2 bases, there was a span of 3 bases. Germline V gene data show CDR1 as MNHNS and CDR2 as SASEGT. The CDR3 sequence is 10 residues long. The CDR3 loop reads CASQQETQYF. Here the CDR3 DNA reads TGTGCCAGCCAGCAAGAGACCCAGTACTTC.

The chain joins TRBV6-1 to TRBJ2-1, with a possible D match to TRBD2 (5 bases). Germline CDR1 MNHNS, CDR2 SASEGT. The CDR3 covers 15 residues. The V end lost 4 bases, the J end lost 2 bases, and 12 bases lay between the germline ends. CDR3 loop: CASSVGPGTYNEQFF. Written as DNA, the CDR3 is TGTGCCAGCAGTGTCGGTCCCGGGACCTACAATGAGCAGTTCTTC.

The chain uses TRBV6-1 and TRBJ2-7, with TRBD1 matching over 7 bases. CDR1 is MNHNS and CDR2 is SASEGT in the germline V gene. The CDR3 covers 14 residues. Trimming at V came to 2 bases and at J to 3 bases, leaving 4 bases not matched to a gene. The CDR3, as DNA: TGTGCCAGCAGTGAATACCCAGGGGGCTACGAGCAGTACTTC. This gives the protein CASSEYPGGYEQYF.

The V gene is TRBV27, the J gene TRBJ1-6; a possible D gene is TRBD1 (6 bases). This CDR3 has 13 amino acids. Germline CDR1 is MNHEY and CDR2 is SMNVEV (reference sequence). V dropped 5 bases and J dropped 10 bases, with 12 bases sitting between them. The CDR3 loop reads CASSPQGGSPLHF. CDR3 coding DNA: TGTGCCAGCAGTCCACAGGGCGGCTCACCCCTCCACTTT.

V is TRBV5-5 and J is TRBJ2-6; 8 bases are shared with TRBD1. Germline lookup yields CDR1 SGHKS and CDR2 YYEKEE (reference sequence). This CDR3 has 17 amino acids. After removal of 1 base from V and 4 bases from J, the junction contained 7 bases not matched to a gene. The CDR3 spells CASSLLGQGSGANVLTF. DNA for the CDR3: TGTGCCAGCAGCTTGCTCGGACAGGGATCAGGGGCCAACGTCCTGACTTTC.

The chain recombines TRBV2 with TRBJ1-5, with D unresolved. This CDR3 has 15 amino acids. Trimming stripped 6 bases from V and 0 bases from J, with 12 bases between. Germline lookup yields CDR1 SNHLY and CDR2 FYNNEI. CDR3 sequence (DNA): TGTGCCAGCAGCGAACCGGGAAATAGCAATCAGCCCCAGCATTTT. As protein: CASSEPGNSNQPQHF.

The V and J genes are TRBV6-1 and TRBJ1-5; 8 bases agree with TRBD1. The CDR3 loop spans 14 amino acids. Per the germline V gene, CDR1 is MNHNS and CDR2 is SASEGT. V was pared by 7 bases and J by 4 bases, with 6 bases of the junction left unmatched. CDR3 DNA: TGTGCCAGCAATGTGGACAGGGTTAATCAGCCCCAGCATTTT. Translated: CASNVDRVNQPQHF.

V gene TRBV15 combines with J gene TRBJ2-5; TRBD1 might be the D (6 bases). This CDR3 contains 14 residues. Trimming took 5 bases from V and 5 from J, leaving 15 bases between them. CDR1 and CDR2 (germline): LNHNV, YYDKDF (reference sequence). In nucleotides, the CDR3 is TGTGCCACCAGCGTTACAGGGTTTCGGGAGACCCAGTACTTC. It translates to CATSVTGFRETQYF.

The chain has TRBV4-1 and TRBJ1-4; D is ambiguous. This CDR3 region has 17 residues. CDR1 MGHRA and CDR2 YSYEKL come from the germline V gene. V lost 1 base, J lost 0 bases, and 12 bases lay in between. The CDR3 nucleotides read TGCGCCAGCAGCCAAGTTGCGTGGTTTGCAACTAATGAAAAACTGTTTTTT. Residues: CASSQVAWFATNEKLFF.

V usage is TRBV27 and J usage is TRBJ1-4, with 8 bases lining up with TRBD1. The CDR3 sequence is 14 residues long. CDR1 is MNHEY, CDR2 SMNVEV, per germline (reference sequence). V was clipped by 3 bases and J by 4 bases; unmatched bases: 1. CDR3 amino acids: CASSLDRVNEKLFF. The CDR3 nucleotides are TGTGCCAGCAGTTTGGACAGGGTTAATGAAAAACTGTTTTTT.

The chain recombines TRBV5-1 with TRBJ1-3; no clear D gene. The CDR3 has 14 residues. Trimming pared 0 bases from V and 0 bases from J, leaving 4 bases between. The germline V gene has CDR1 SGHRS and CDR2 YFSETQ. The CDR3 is CASSLAGSGNTIYF. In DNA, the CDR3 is TGCGCCAGCAGCTTGGCCGGCTCTGGAAACACCATATATTTT.

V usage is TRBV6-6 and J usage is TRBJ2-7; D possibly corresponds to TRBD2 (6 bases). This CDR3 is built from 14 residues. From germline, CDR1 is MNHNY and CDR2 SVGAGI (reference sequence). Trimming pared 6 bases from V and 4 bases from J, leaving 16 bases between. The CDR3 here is CASSLGLGGYEQYF. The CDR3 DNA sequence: TGTGCCAGCAGCCTGGGACTGGGGGGATACGAGCAGTACTTC.

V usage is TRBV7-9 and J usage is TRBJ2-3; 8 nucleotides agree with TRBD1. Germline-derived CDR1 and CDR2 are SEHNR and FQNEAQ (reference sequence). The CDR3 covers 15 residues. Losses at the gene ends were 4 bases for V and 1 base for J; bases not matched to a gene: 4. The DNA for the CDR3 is TGTGCCAGCAGCTCACAGGGGGGAGGCACAGATACGCAGTATTTT. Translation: CASSSQGGGTDTQYF.

The CDR3 sequence: CSVANTYTGELFF. The CDR3, as DNA: TGCAGCGTAGCGAACACCTACACCGGGGAGCTGTTTTTT. V and J are TRBV29-1 and TRBJ2-2; D unresolved. V was pared by 6 bases and J by 3 bases, with 11 bases between. CDR1 is SQVTM and CDR2 is ANQGSEA in the germline V gene. CDR3 length: 13 amino acids.

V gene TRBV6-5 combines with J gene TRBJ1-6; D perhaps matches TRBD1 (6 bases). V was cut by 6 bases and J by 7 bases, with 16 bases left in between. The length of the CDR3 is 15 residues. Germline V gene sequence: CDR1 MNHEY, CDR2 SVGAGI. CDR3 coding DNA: TGTGCCAGCAGGAGGACAGAGACTGGGAATTCACCCCTCCACTTT. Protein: CASRRTETGNSPLHF.

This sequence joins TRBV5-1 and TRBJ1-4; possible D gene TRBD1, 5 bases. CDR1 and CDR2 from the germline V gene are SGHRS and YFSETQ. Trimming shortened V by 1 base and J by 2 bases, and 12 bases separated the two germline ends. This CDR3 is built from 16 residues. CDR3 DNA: TGCGCCAGCAGCTTGTTTCCCTACAGGACTAATGAAAAACTGTTTTTT. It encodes CASSLFPYRTNEKLFF. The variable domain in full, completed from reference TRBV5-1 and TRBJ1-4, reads KAGVTQTPRYLIKTRGQQVTLSCSPISGHRSVSWYQQTPGQGLQFLFEYFSETQRNKGNFPGRFSGRQFSNSRSEMNVSTLELGDSALYLCASSLFPYRTNEKLFFGSGTQLSVL.

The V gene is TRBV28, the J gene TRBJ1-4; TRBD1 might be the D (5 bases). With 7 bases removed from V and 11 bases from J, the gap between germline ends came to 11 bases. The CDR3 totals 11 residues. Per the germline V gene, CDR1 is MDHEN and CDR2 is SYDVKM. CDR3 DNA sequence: TGTGCCAGCATCGGGGAGGGGAAACTGTTTTTT. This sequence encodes CASIGEGKLFF.

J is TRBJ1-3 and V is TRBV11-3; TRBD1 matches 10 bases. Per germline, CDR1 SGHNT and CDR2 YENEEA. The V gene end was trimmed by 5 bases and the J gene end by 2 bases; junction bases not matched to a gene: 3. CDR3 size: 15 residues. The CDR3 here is CASSKTGGTGNTIYF. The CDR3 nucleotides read TGTGCCAGCAGCAAGACAGGGGGCACTGGAAACACCATATATTTT.